The clone carrying this T cell receptor (beta chain) has just a few counts. Its target is unknown. At one end, the junction sequence differs from germline, possibly due to a read error. Assay used: immunoSEQ multiplex PCR; TCRdb lists only in-frame clones, some missing. The table lists 90,000 to 140,000 clones, about 80% of them singletons. Germline CDR1 is SQVTM and CDR2 is ANQGSEA. The length of the CDR3 is 11 residues. The data were taken from a study of T cell responses to AZD1222 COVID-19 vaccine. Whole-study context: Timing groups of about 4 and about 12 weeks for second doses were pooled.

Regarding the study as a whole: Spike-specific TCR breadth and depth both grew after two AZD1222 doses. Donors, mostly white British, included more females; clonal diversity was possibly underestimated.

Specimen: peripheral blood, collected on day 0 of AZD1222 vaccination. The chain links TRBV29-1 to TRBJ1-2; D is undetermined. This receptor was taken from an adult in good health. CDR3 region: CSVDLREASLF. Written as DNA, the CDR3 is TGCAGCGTTGATTTAAGGGAGGCTTCCCTTTTC.